The table lists the clone carrying this T cell receptor (beta chain) with many counts. What it binds is not known. Primers used in a second PCR of about 6 to 11 cycles were a sample-barcoded 5' primer and a J-beta primer mix. Through a template-switch adaptor with 12 random nucleotides, each cDNA molecule received a tag. One entry per CDR3 protein results from TCRdb running MiXCR on the 5' RACE reads. This sample has around 870,000 distinct CDR3 sequences, with 25% to 35% found just once. V was pared by 6 bases and J by 8 bases, with 10 bases of the junction left unmatched. CDR1 is SNHLY, CDR2 FYNNEI, per germline. This CDR3 contains 14 residues. The data originate from a study of blood T cells in healthy people across ages. General study points: Comparison with aged donors showed that long-lived donors had more naive CD4+ cells and higher diversity.

Specimen: blood. This sequence joins TRBV2 and TRBJ2-1; 7 bases match TRBD1. The TCR originated in an elderly woman in good health. The CDR3 nucleotides are TGTGCCAGCAGGGACAGGCAGTTAGGGGATGAGCAGTTCTTC. Translating gives CASRDRQLGDEQFF. Supplemented by reference TRBV2 and TRBJ2-1, the full variable domain reads EPEVTQTPSHQVTQMGQEVILRCVPISNHLYFYWYRQILGQKVEFLVSFYNNEISEKSEIFDDQFSVERPDGSNFTLKIRSTKLEDSAMYFCASRDRQLGDEQFFGPGTRLTVL.